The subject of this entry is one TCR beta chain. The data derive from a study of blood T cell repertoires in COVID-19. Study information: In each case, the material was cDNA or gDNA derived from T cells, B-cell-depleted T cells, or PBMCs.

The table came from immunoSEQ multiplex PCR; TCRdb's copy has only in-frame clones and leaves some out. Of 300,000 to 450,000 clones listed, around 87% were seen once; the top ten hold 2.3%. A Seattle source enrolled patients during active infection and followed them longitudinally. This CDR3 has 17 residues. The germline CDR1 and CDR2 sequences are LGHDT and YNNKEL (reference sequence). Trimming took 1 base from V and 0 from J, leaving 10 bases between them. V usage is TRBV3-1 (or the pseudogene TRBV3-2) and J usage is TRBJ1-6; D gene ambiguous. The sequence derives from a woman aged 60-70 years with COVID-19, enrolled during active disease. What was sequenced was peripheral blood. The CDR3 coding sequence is TGTGCCAGCAGCCAAGCACAGAAGAGCTCCTATAATTCACCCCTCCACTTT. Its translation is CASSQAQKSSYNSPLHF.